These 18 T cell receptor beta chains share one sample of origin, sequenced in a study of shared clonotypes between healthy human individuals. Assay: immunoSEQ multiplex PCR; the TCRdb copy retains only in-frame clones and omits some. Here the sample spans 1 million to 1.2 million clones, roughly 77% being singletons. Sequencing was carried out using memory CD4+ T cells from PBMCs. Indicated subset: CD45RA-negative fraction. The receptors stem from a man aged 18 to 29 in good health. Some clones in this sample may be carry-over from other donors' samples.

J is TRBJ2-7 and V is TRBV30, with D perhaps TRBD1 (7 bases). From germline, CDR1 is GTSNPN and CDR2 SVGIG (reference sequence). V was cut by 5 bases and J by 0 bases, with 11 bases left in between. The CDR3 runs 13 residues. The CDR3 region has the DNA TGTGCCTGGGCGGGACAGTCCTCCTACGAGCAGTACTTC. Translating it yields CAWAGQSSYEQYF.

J is TRBJ2-7 and V is TRBV5-6; 7 bases map to TRBD1. Per the germline V gene, CDR1 is SGHDT and CDR2 is YYEEEE. This CDR3 is 13 amino acids long. Trimming removed 0 bases from V and 4 bases from J; junction bases left unmatched: 1. CDR3 coding DNA: TGTGCCAGCAGCTTGGACAGGGGTTACGAGCAGTACTTC. This encodes CASSLDRGYEQYF.

The rearrangement joins TRBV27 to TRBJ1-1; no firm D call. V was pared by 2 bases and J by 0 bases, with 7 bases between. This CDR3 is 14 amino acids long. Germline values: CDR1 MNHEY, CDR2 SMNVEV (reference sequence). The CDR3 DNA is TGTGCCAGCAGTTTAAGGGCTCTGAACACTGAAGCTTTCTTT. It yields the protein CASSLRALNTEAFF.

The chain carries TRBV27 and TRBJ2-3; 16 bases agree with TRBD2. This CDR3 contains 18 residues. CDR1 is MNHEY, CDR2 SMNVEV, per germline (reference sequence). With 6 bases clipped from V and 2 bases from J, the junction kept 8 bases outside the gene matches. The chain's CDR3 is CASSLRGLAGGYTDTQYF. The DNA of the CDR3 is TGTGCCAGCAGCCTACGGGGACTAGCGGGAGGGTACACAGATACGCAGTATTTT.

Only one count was recorded for this clone. The J gene is TRBJ2-3, the V gene TRBV15; D is possibly TRBD1 (6 bases). The CDR3 covers 14 residues. CDR1 and CDR2 from the germline V gene are LNHNV and YYDKDF (reference sequence). V was shortened by 5 bases and J by 2 bases, with 11 bases between the two germline ends. The CDR3 bases are TGTGCCACCAGCGCAGGGGAGTCCACAGATACGCAGTATTTT. Translating it yields CATSAGESTDTQYF.

In the case of this clone: This same CDR3 is encoded by further DNA sequences in the sample. The genes are TRBV5-1 and TRBJ2-1, with D unclear. The CDR3 covers 15 residues. Germline V gene data show CDR1 as SGHRS and CDR2 as YFSETQ. The V gene lost 0 bases and the J gene lost 3 bases, with 10 bases spanning the gap. The CDR3 spells CASSLVVGSYNEQFF. In DNA, the CDR3 is TGCGCCAGCAGCTTGGTTGTGGGTAGCTACAATGAGCAGTTCTTC.

V and J are TRBV6-5 and TRBJ1-5; D is possibly TRBD1 (6 bases). In germline, CDR1 is MNHEY, CDR2 SVGAGI. CDR3 length equals 13 residues. The V gene lost 5 bases and the J gene lost 6 bases, with 11 bases spanning the gap. The CDR3 loop is CASSQGNGQPQHF. CDR3 coding DNA: TGTGCCAGCAGTCAGGGGAACGGTCAGCCCCAGCATTTT.

Comments on this clone: The sample holds other DNA sequences that translate to the same CDR3. The DNA of the CDR3 is TGTGCCAGCTCACCAGGCAGGCAAGAGACCCAGTACTTC. This translates into CASSPGRQETQYF. The chain combines TRBV18 with TRBJ2-5; the D is unclear. In germline, CDR1 is KGHSH, CDR2 LQKENI. This CDR3 contains 13 residues. V was shortened by 2 bases and J by 2 bases, with 6 bases between the two germline ends. Together with reference TRBV18 and TRBJ2-5, the CDR3 gives the full variable domain: NAGVMQNPRHLVRRRGQEARLRCSPMKGHSHVYWYRQLPEEGLKFMVYLQKENIIDESGMPKERFSAEFPKEGPSILRIQQVVRGDSAAYFCASSPGRQETQYFGPGTRLLVL.

The rearrangement uses TRBV2 and TRBJ2-3; 10 bases are a match to TRBD1. CDR3 length equals 16 residues. V was clipped by 5 bases and J by 9 bases; unmatched bases: 14. Per the germline V gene, CDR1 is SNHLY and CDR2 is FYNNEI. CDR3 bases: TGTGCCAGCAGTTTGCTGGGGGGACAGGGGTCGGTCACGCAGTATTTT. Translating gives CASSLLGGQGSVTQYF.

The DNA of the CDR3 is TGTGCCAGCAGCGTAGGCCAGTTCTCTGGAAACACCATATATTTT. The encoded protein is CASSVGQFSGNTIYF. The chain combines TRBV9 with TRBJ1-3; no clear D. With 0 bases removed from V and 0 bases from J, the gap between germline ends came to 7 bases. The CDR3 is made up of 15 amino acids. Germline values: CDR1 SGDLS, CDR2 YYNGEE.

This clone was detected ten times or more. The chain links TRBV4-3 to TRBJ2-7; D is possibly TRBD2 (6 bases). Germline-derived CDR1 and CDR2 are LGHNA and YSLEER. The CDR3 spans 13 residues. Trimming took off 3 bases at V and 1 base at J, with 7 bases between the two ends. Written as DNA, the CDR3 is TGCGCCAGCAGCCAGGAGGGTTCCTACGAGCAGTACTTC. Translation: CASSQEGSYEQYF.

This chain connects TRBV4-2 to TRBJ2-3; D unclear. V was pared by 4 bases and J by 0 bases, with 14 bases between. Germline lookup yields CDR1 LGHNA and CDR2 YNFKEQ. The CDR3 spans 16 residues. CDR3 amino acids: CASSPSPPRSTDTQYF. The CDR3 DNA is TGTGCCAGCAGCCCTTCCCCCCCGAGAAGCACAGATACGCAGTATTTT.

The chain has TRBV18 and TRBJ2-7; 7 nucleotides align to TRBD1. Germline CDR1 KGHSH, CDR2 LQKENI. CDR3 length: 17 amino acids. With 4 bases clipped from V and 2 bases from J, the junction kept 14 bases outside the gene matches. The DNA of the CDR3 is TGTGCCAGCTCACAGGTCAGAATAGGGGACAGACCCTACGAGCAGTACTTC. Translation: CASSQVRIGDRPYEQYF.

DNA of the CDR3: TGTGCCAGCAGCTTCGGGGACAGGCGCTCCTACGAGCAGTACTTC. Translation: CASSFGDRRSYEQYF. V gene TRBV7-9 combines with J gene TRBJ2-7; 8 nucleotides align to TRBD1. In germline, CDR1 is SEHNR, CDR2 FQNEAQ (reference sequence). This CDR3 has 15 residues. With V trimmed by 3 bases and J by 0 bases, 4 bases remained unmatched.

This chain links TRBV27 with TRBJ2-1; 9 nucleotides line up with TRBD2. Trimming removed 5 bases from V and 5 bases from J; junction bases left unmatched: 19. This CDR3 comprises 19 residues. The germline gives CDR1 MNHEY, CDR2 SMNVEV (reference sequence). This chain's CDR3 is CASSPSPWFSGGTHNEQFF. CDR3 nucleotide sequence: TGTGCCAGCAGTCCCTCTCCCTGGTTTAGCGGGGGTACACACAATGAGCAGTTCTTC.

The CDR3 DNA sequence: TGTGCCAGCAGCTTAACCCGGGATCAAGAGACCCAGTACTTC. Its protein is CASSLTRDQETQYF. This chain connects TRBV7-3 to TRBJ2-5; possibly TRBD2 for D (5 bases). Looked up from germline, CDR1 is SGHTA and CDR2 is FQGTGA. The germline V and J ends were trimmed by 0 bases and 2 bases, with 7 bases remaining between them. The CDR3 is 14 amino acids.

This clone was recorded once. CDR3 sequence: CASSLARLAGADTQYF. CDR3 sequence (DNA): TGTGCCAGCAGCTTAGCGAGGTTAGCGGGAGCAGATACGCAGTATTTT. V is TRBV7-2 and J is TRBJ2-3, with 9 positions matching TRBD2. V trimming: 0 bases; J trimming: 4 bases; junction bases outside the gene matches: 5. This CDR3 contains 16 residues. Germline V gene data show CDR1 as SGHTA and CDR2 as FQGNSA. The complete variable domain, with remaining parts taken from reference TRBV7-2 and TRBJ2-3, reads GAGVSQSPSNKVTEKGKDVELRCDPISGHTALYWYRQSLGQGLEFLIYFQGNSAPDKSGLPSDRFSAERTGGSVSTLTIQRTQQEDSAVYLCASSLARLAGADTQYFGPGTRLTVL.

This chain joins TRBV9 and TRBJ1-4; no reliable D call. Deletions cut 3 bases from V and 8 bases from J, with 14 bases between. The CDR3 covers 14 residues. Germline CDR1 SGDLS, CDR2 YYNGEE. CDR3 nucleotides: TGTGCCAGCAGCGCCTGGCCCTCGGGAGAAAAACTGTTTTTT. Translation gives CASSAWPSGEKLFF.